The clone carrying this TCR beta chain was counted ten times or more. These data belong to a study of early T cells in non-severe SARS-CoV-2 infection. Overall study: The study sequenced bulk RNA from unsorted whole blood, with chains unpaired.

A single record per CDR3 protein comes from TCRdb applying MiXCR to the 5' RACE reads. The repertoire holds roughly 46,000 distinct CDR3 sequences, with less than 8.5% as singletons. V was pared by 3 bases and J by 1 base, with 10 bases between. Germline assignment: CDR1 SGHAT and CDR2 FQNNGV. The CDR3 is 14 amino acids. This receptor was taken from an adult who was a healthcare worker with PCR-confirmed SARS-CoV-2 infection or an uninfected control (not recorded which). The J gene is TRBJ2-7, the V gene TRBV11-2; D possibly corresponds to TRBD2 (6 bases). The material sequenced was whole blood. The CDR3 loop reads CASSFGGPSYEQYF. CDR3 coding DNA: TGTGCCAGCAGCTTCGGGGGACCGTCCTACGAGCAGTACTTC.